Listed below are T cell receptor beta chains from one sample, sequenced in a study of control samples from healthy donors and cancer patients. TCRdb's copy holds only in-frame clones and misses some; the assay was immunoSEQ multiplex PCR. Seen here are 55,000 to 75,000 clones, 87% observed once, and the top ten hold around 2%. Sample: PBMCs. These receptors were obtained from a woman in her fifties or sixties with head and neck cancer. CDR3s include the opening cysteine and the closing phenylalanine or tryptophan. Fields, in order: J gene, V gene, D gene, clone size, CDR3 DNA, CDR3 protein. D genes are given only for firm matches. Clone sizes are given selectively: once, few, many, or a class where the clone is expanded.

>TRBJ2-5|TRBV29-1|TRBD2|NA
TGCAGCGTTGACGGCGGGGGGTTGGGGGAGACCCAGTACTTC
CSVDGGGLGETQYF
>TRBJ1-1|TRBV11-3|NA|NA
TGTGCCAGCAGCCCTGGGGACGGGAACACTGAAGCTTTCTTT
CASSPGDGNTEAFF
>TRBJ1-1|TRBV5-1|NA|NA
TGCGCCAGCAGCAGCCACATGAACACTGAAGCTTTCTTT
CASSSHMNTEAFF
>TRBJ1-5|TRBV2|NA|NA
TGTGCCAGCAGTGAATTTAGGGGGATTAGCAATCAGCCCCAGCATTTT
CASSEFRGISNQPQHF
>TRBJ2-1|TRBV5-1|TRBD1|NA
TGCGCCAGCAGCTTGCCCCGGGACAGCATCAGTGAGCAGTTCTTC
CASSLPRDSISEQFF
>TRBJ1-1|TRBV10-3|NA|once
TGTGCCATCAGTGTAAACAAGTTCGCCACTGAAGCTTTCTTT
CAISVNKFATEAFF
>TRBJ2-7|TRBV7-2|NA|NA
TGTGCCAGCAGCTTAGAACCGGGGGCGGGCGAGCAGTACTTC
CASSLEPGAGEQYF
>TRBJ1-2|TRBV7-9|NA|NA
TGTGCCAGCAGCCCCGGTGGATACTATGGCTACACCTTC
CASSPGGYYGYTF
>TRBJ1-1|TRBV2|NA|NA
TGTGCCAGCCCGAGTGACAGTTGGAACACTGAAGCTTTCTTT
CASPSDSWNTEAFF
>TRBJ2-7|TRBV18|NA|NA
TGTGCCAGCTCACCACCGAACCTTCCATCCTACGAGCAGTACTTC
CASSPPNLPSYEQYF
>TRBJ2-1|TRBV9|TRBD1|NA
TGTGCCAGCAGCTTCACCGGGACAGGGGGCTTCAATGAGCAGTTCTTC
CASSFTGTGGFNEQFF
>TRBJ2-1|TRBV10-2|TRBD1|NA
TGCGCCAGCAGTGAACAGGGGAACTCCCACAATGAGCAGTTCTTC
CASSEQGNSHNEQFF
>TRBJ2-5|TRBV6-5|NA|NA
TGTGCAACCGGAGGGGGAGAGACCCAGTACTTC
CATGGGETQYF
>TRBJ1-1|TRBV20-1|TRBD1|NA
TGCAGTGCCCGACAGGGGACTGAAGCTTTCTTT
CSARQGTEAFF
>TRBJ2-5|TRBV7-2|NA|few
TGTGCCAGCAGCTTAGACCCGGGGTACCAAGAGACCCAGTACTTC
CASSLDPGYQETQYF
>TRBJ2-4|TRBV9|NA|NA
TGTGCCAGCAGCGTAACGGGAATGGACATTCAGTACTTC
CASSVTGMDIQYF
>TRBJ1-2|TRBV2|NA|NA
TGTGCCAGCAGTACGGACAAAAATCTGACTGGCTACACCTTC
CASSTDKNLTGYTF
>TRBJ2-1|TRBV24-1|NA|NA
TGTGCCACCAGTGATCCCCAGGGGGAGGTTGGCAATGAGCAGTTCTTC
CATSDPQGEVGNEQFF
>TRBJ1-2|TRBV10-3|NA|NA
TGTGCCATCAAGGCATTAGGGGGTGGCTACACCTTC
CAIKALGGGYTF
>TRBJ2-2|TRBV7-9|NA|NA
TGTGCCAGCACGGCGGGTATTAACACCGGGGAGCTGTTTTTT
CASTAGINTGELFF
>TRBJ2-7|TRBV20-1|NA|NA
TGCAGTGCTAGTCCCTGGGCTGCCGACGAGCAGTACTTC
CSASPWAADEQYF
>TRBJ2-5|TRBV11-2|NA|NA
TGTGCCAGCAGCTCCCCGCAGGGTACCCAGTACTTC
CASSSPQGTQYF
>TRBJ2-7|TRBV11-2|TRBD1|NA
TGTGCCAGCAGCCAGGGGACAGCCAAGACCAGCTCCTACGAGCAGTACTTC
CASSQGTAKTSSYEQYF
>TRBJ2-7|TRBV30|TRBD2|NA
TGTGCCTTGTCGGGGGGGGTTTACGAGCAGTACTTC
CALSGGVYEQYF
>TRBJ1-5|TRBV28|NA|NA
TGTGCCAGCAGGTATGGGGGTTCCCAGCCCCAGCATTTT
CASRYGGSQPQHF
>TRBJ1-2|TRBV29-1|TRBD1|once
TGCAGCGCCCTGGACAGGGGGCTCTATGGCTACACCTTC
CSALDRGLYGYTF
>TRBJ2-2|TRBV11-1|NA|NA
TGTGCCAGCAGCTCCCCCCAGGGGAGGAACACCGGGGAGCTGTTTTTT
CASSSPQGRNTGELFF
>TRBJ2-5|TRBV28|TRBD2|NA
TGTGCCAGCAGTTTAACTAGCGGGGGGCAAGAGACCCAGTACTTC
CASSLTSGGQETQYF
>TRBJ2-1|TRBV5-1|NA|NA
TGCGCCAGCAGCTTTAACGGTCGGGTAGGGGCGGAGATACACAATGAGCAGTTCTTC
CASSFNGRVGAEIHNEQFF
>TRBJ2-1|TRBV25-1|NA|NA
TGTGCCAGCAGTGGCCTTGGAGGGGGAAACAATGAGCAGTTCTTC
CASSGLGGGNNEQFF
>TRBJ2-3|TRBV7-2|NA|NA
TGTGCCAGCAGCTTATTCCCAGTCGGGGTAGCAGATACGCAGTATTTT
CASSLFPVGVADTQYF
>TRBJ2-5|TRBV9|NA|few
TGTGCCAGCAGCGTAGGGGGGACCCAGTACTTC
CASSVGGTQYF
>TRBJ2-3|TRBV28|NA|NA
TGTGCCAGCAGGGGGACGGCGTCTAGCACAGATACGCAGTATTTT
CASRGTASSTDTQYF
>TRBJ2-3|TRBV4-3|TRBD2|NA
TGCGCCAGCAGCCAAGATCCAGCGGGGCGCACAGATACGCAGTATTTT
CASSQDPAGRTDTQYF
>TRBJ2-4|TRBV15|NA|NA
TGTGCCACCAGCAGAGGTAAAGGAGCCAAAAACATTCAGTACTTC
CATSRGKGAKNIQYF
>TRBJ2-2|TRBV9|NA|few
TGTGCCAGCAGCGTAGGAGGAGGGGCCTACACCGGGGAGCTGTTTTTT
CASSVGGGAYTGELFF
>TRBJ2-7|TRBV19|NA|NA
TGTGCCAGTAGTATAAGAGGTGTGGGTGGCGAGCAGTACTTC
CASSIRGVGGEQYF
>TRBJ2-7|TRBV2|NA|NA
TGTGCCAGCAGAGCACAGGGTATACCCTACGAGCAGTACTTC
CASRAQGIPYEQYF
>TRBJ2-3|TRBV7-9|NA|NA
TGTGCCAGCAGCCCCGACATTAGCGGCACAGATACGCAGTATTTT
CASSPDISGTDTQYF
>TRBJ1-2|TRBV19|NA|NA
TGTGCCAGTAGTATTGGACAGATCCTTAACTATGGCTACACCTTC
CASSIGQILNYGYTF
>TRBJ1-2|TRBV7-9|NA|NA
TGTGCCAGCAGCTCGAATCAGGGGTATGGCTACACCTTC
CASSSNQGYGYTF
>TRBJ1-3|TRBV3-1/TRBV3-2|NA|few
TGTGCCAGCAGCCAGGGAGGAGACTCTGGAAACACCATATATTTT
CASSQGGDSGNTIYF
>TRBJ1-5|TRBV2|NA|few
TGTGCCAGCAGTAGCAGGATGACCAATCAGCCCCAGCATTTT
CASSSRMTNQPQHF
>TRBJ1-2|TRBV7-9|TRBD1|NA
TGTGCCAGCAGCGGCAGGGGGCCTTATGGCTACACCTTC
CASSGRGPYGYTF
>TRBJ2-2|TRBV4-2|TRBD2|NA
TGTGCCAGCACACCCGGGGGGGCAACCGGGGAGCTGTTTTTT
CASTPGGATGELFF
>TRBJ2-2|TRBV7-2|NA|NA
TGTGCCAGCAGCTTAACGGCCGGGGAGCTGTTTTTT
CASSLTAGELFF
>TRBJ2-5|TRBV11-3|NA|once
TGTGCCAGCAGCTTAGATGGGGGAGAGACCCAGTACTTC
CASSLDGGETQYF
>TRBJ2-4|TRBV19|NA|NA
TGTGCCAGTAGTATGCCCGGGACCACCAGCTTAGCCAAAAACATTCAGTACTTC
CASSMPGTTSLAKNIQYF
>TRBJ2-5|TRBV20-1|TRBD1|NA
TGCAGTGCTAGTTTCGGGACAGAGATCCAAGAGACCCAGTACTTC
CSASFGTEIQETQYF
>TRBJ1-6|TRBV5-1|NA|medium-sized
TGCGCCAGCAGCCGAGGGCAATCACCCCTCCACTTT
CASSRGQSPLHF
>TRBJ2-7|TRBV5-1|NA|NA
TGCGCCAGCAGCTTGGTTCCCGGGGGCGCGGGCTCCTACGAGCAGTACTTC
CASSLVPGGAGSYEQYF
>TRBJ2-5|TRBV24-1|NA|NA
TGTGCCACCAGTGAGAACAGAGTCCAAGAGACCCAGTACTTC
CATSENRVQETQYF
>TRBJ1-2|TRBV19|NA|NA
TGTGCCAGTAGTAGGACGATTTTATGGGATTCTAACTATGGCTACACCTTC
CASSRTILWDSNYGYTF
>TRBJ1-6|TRBV7-2|TRBD1|NA
TGTGCCAGCAGCACTGCGACAGGGACCAATTCACCCCTCCACTTT
CASSTATGTNSPLHF
>TRBJ1-1|TRBV29-1|NA|NA
TGCAGCGTTGCGTCCCAGAACACTGAAGCTTTCTTT
CSVASQNTEAFF
>TRBJ1-2|TRBV29-1|NA|NA
TGCGTGGGCGTCGAGCTGACCAACTATGGCTACACCTTC
CVGVELTNYGYTF
>TRBJ2-2|TRBV28|NA|NA
TGTGCCGGCCAAAACAGGGAGGCCGGGGAGCTGTTTTTT
CAGQNREAGELFF
>TRBJ2-3|TRBV9|NA|NA
TGTGCCAGCAGCGTTTACCCGACAGATACGCAGTATTTT
CASSVYPTDTQYF
>TRBJ2-1|TRBV2|TRBD2|NA
TGTGCCAGCATCCCCGACCGAGCGGGGGGGGGTGAGCAGTTCTTC
CASIPDRAGGGEQFF